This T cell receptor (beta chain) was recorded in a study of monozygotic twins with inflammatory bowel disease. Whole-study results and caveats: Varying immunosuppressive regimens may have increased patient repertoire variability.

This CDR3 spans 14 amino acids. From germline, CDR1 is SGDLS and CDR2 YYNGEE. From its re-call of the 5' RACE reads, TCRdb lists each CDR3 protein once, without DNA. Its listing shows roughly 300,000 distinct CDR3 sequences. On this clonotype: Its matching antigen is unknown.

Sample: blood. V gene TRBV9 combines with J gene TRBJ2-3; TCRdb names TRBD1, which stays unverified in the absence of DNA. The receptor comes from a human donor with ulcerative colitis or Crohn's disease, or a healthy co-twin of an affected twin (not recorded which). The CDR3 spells CASSETGGLDTQYF.